Following are 7 T cell receptor beta chains from one sample sequenced in a study of a mutant IDH1 vaccine in newly diagnosed glioma. Time point in this sample: baseline, week 1 (first vaccination visit). Regarding treatment: pre-vaccination baseline after standard-of-care therapy. Repertoires were generated with immunoSEQ multiplex PCR, while TCRdb's copy carries only in-frame clones and drops some. The sample lists tens of thousands of clones; roughly 78% were seen once. Here the sequenced sample was PBMCs, taken from a glioma patient treated with radiotherapy, temozolomide or both. All receptors come from a man aged 40-55 years with glioma. Some clones in this sample may be carry-over from other donors' samples.

The gene calls are TRBV2 and TRBJ1-1; tentatively, D is TRBD1 (5 bases). Germline CDR1 reads SNHLY; CDR2 reads FYNNEI. CDR3 length: 15 residues. The V end was cut by 1 base, the J end by 3 bases, with 12 bases between. The CDR3 spells CASSEDRLGYTEAFF. CDR3 sequence (DNA): TGTGCCAGCAGTGAAGACAGGTTGGGGTACACTGAAGCTTTCTTT.

The chain combines TRBV6-1 with TRBJ1-1; 11 nucleotides align to TRBD1. Germline loops: CDR1 MNHNS, CDR2 SASEGT. V was pared by 6 bases and J by 5 bases, with 8 bases of the junction left unmatched. The CDR3 loop spans 15 amino acids. The CDR3 is CASSFLGQGGTEAFF. CDR3 nucleotide sequence: TGTGCCAGCAGCTTCCTGGGACAGGGGGGGACTGAAGCTTTCTTT.

The chain carries TRBV2 and TRBJ1-2; D might be TRBD1 (6 bases). This CDR3 region has 13 residues. Germline lookup yields CDR1 SNHLY and CDR2 FYNNEI. Trimming removed 3 bases at V and 8 bases at J, with 13 bases between. CDR3 amino acids: CASSEDSSHGYTF. Here the CDR3 DNA reads TGTGCCAGCAGTGAGGACAGTTCACACGGCTACACCTTC.

The V gene is TRBV18, the J gene TRBJ2-7; either TRBD1 or TRBD2 may supply D (5 bases each). V was shortened by 3 bases and J by 6 bases, with 18 bases between the two germline ends. Germline V gene sequence: CDR1 KGHSH, CDR2 LQKENI. This CDR3 has 15 amino acids. The CDR3 protein is CASSPLGTVLSEQYF. In DNA, the CDR3 is TGTGCCAGCTCACCGCTCGGGACGGTGCTTAGCGAGCAGTACTTC.

V and J are TRBV30 and TRBJ1-3, with D hard to call. Germline V gives CDR1 GTSNPN, CDR2 SVGIG (reference sequence). This CDR3 is 14 amino acids long. With 3 bases removed from V and 0 bases from J, the gap between germline ends came to 9 bases. Written as DNA, the CDR3 is TGTGCCTGGAGAAGGGCCATCTCTGGAAACACCATATATTTT. It codes for CAWRRAISGNTIYF.

This rearrangement joins TRBV2 to TRBJ1-1; D unclear. Germline loops: CDR1 SNHLY, CDR2 FYNNEI. V lost 8 bases, J lost 1 base, and 14 bases lay in between. The CDR3 is 14 amino acids. Written as DNA, the CDR3 is TGTGCCAGCGAGGCCCGAAGGCAGAACACTGAAGCTTTCTTT. This sequence encodes CASEARRQNTEAFF.

This chain joins TRBV30 and TRBJ1-1, with D possibly matching TRBD1 (5 bases). Germline-derived CDR1 and CDR2 are GTSNPN and SVGIG (reference sequence). This CDR3 is 12 amino acids long. With 3 bases removed from V and 0 bases from J, the gap between germline ends came to 5 bases. CDR3 DNA: TGTGCCTGGAGACAGGTGAACACTGAAGCTTTCTTT. Its protein product is CAWRQVNTEAFF.